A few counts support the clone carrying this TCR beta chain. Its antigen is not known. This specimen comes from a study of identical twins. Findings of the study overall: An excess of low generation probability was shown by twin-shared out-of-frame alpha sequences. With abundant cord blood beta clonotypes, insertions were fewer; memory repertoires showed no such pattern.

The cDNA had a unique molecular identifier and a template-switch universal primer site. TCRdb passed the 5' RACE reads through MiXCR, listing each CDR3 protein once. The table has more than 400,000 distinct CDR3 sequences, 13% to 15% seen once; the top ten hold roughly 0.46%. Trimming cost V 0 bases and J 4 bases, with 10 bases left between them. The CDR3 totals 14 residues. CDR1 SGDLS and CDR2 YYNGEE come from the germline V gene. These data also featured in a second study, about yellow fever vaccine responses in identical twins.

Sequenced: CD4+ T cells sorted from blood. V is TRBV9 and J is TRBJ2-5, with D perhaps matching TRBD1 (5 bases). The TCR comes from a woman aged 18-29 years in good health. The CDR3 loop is CASSVVPGRETQYF. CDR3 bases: TGTGCCAGCAGCGTAGTCCCAGGGCGAGAGACCCAGTACTTC.